These 5 T cell receptor beta chains share one sample of origin, sequenced in a study of blood T cell repertoires in COVID-19. Some clones are missing from TCRdb's copy, which holds only in-frame ones; the method was immunoSEQ multiplex PCR. The data show about 62,000 clones, with around 87% seen just once and 3.9% held by the top ten. Material: peripheral blood. These TCRs come from a human donor in a cohort sampled during active COVID-19.

The sample holds a few counts of this clone. The CDR3 region has the DNA TGTGCCAGCAGCTTGACAGCAACTAATGAAAAACTGTTTTTT. It codes for CASSLTATNEKLFF. The V and J genes are TRBV11-2 and TRBJ1-4; D may be TRBD1 (5 bases). Germline lookup yields CDR1 SGHAT and CDR2 FQNNGV. This CDR3 comprises 14 residues. V was cut by 3 bases and J by 0 bases, with 5 bases left in between. Complete variable domain (other parts from reference TRBV11-2 and TRBJ1-4): EAGVAQSPRYKIIEKRQSVAFWCNPISGHATLYWYQQILGQGPKLLIQFQNNGVVDDSQLPKDRFSAERLKGVDSTLKIQPAKLEDSAVYLCASSLTATNEKLFFGSGTQLSVL.

The J gene is TRBJ2-5, the V gene TRBV2, with D maybe TRBD2 (5 bases). This CDR3 is built from 16 residues. Trimming took off 3 bases at V and 2 bases at J, with 16 bases between the two ends. Germline V gene lookup returns CDR1 SNHLY and CDR2 FYNNEI. CDR3 sequence: CASSDPQLESQETQYF. The CDR3 nucleotides read TGTGCCAGCAGTGACCCCCAACTAGAGTCACAAGAGACCCAGTACTTC.

This chain joins TRBV11-2 and TRBJ1-2, with 11 bases matching TRBD1. The V gene end was trimmed by 3 bases and the J gene end by 13 bases; junction bases not matched to a gene: 19. Germline lookup yields CDR1 SGHAT and CDR2 FQNNGV. The CDR3 covers 17 residues. The CDR3 spells CASSFRATQGQGARGTF. CDR3 coding DNA: TGTGCCAGCAGCTTTAGGGCCACACAAGGACAGGGGGCACGCGGCACCTTC.

The rearrangement joins TRBV4-1 to TRBJ1-5; D possibly corresponds to TRBD1 (6 bases). The CDR3 sequence is 15 residues long. The germline V gene has CDR1 MGHRA and CDR2 YSYEKL. Trimming shortened V by 0 bases and J by 5 bases, and 11 bases separated the two germline ends. The CDR3 is CASSQDSQGHQPQHF. The CDR3 bases are TGCGCCAGCAGCCAAGATAGCCAGGGGCATCAGCCCCAGCATTTT.

The chain employs TRBV3-1 (or the pseudogene TRBV3-2) and TRBJ1-2; D gene unclear. The CDR3 has 16 amino acids. With 2 bases removed from V and 1 base from J, the gap between germline ends came to 14 bases. Germline V gene lookup returns CDR1 LGHDT and CDR2 YNNKEL (reference sequence). Here the CDR3 DNA reads TGTGCCAGCAGCCAATATCGTGGGCGAGATAACTATGGCTACACCTTC. This codes for CASSQYRGRDNYGYTF.